Listed here are 9 T cell receptor beta chains from one sample, sequenced in a study of T cell clonotyping in hematopoietic cell transplantation. Measured with immunoSEQ multiplex PCR; TCRdb has only the in-frame clones, and not every one. The sample lists about 41,000 clones, roughly 80% occurring once. Time point described: recipient sample about 28 days before transplant, after cytoreduction. Sequenced material: peripheral blood mononuclear cells, taken before stem cell transplant. These receptors were obtained from a man in his 60s with myelodysplastic syndrome. Some clones in this sample may be carry-over from other donors' samples.

This clone was detected once. This chain uses TRBV27 with TRBJ1-1; maybe TRBD1 (6 bases). V lost 0 bases and J lost 5, with 19 bases in between. CDR3 length: 17 amino acids. Germline-derived CDR1 and CDR2 are MNHEY and SMNVEV (reference sequence). The chain's CDR3 is CASSLSLGGGKGTEAFF. The CDR3 coding sequence is TGTGCCAGCAGTTTATCCCTAGGCGGGGGCAAGGGGACTGAAGCTTTCTTT.

The chain carries TRBV5-4 and TRBJ2-1; D might be TRBD1 (7 bases). Deletions cut 7 bases from V and 7 bases from J, with 18 bases between. The CDR3 is 14 amino acids. CDR1 and CDR2 (germline): SGHNT, YYREEE (reference sequence). Here the CDR3 DNA reads TGTGCCAGCTGTCCTTCAGGGGGGTGGAATGAGCAGTTCTTC. Translating it yields CASCPSGGWNEQFF. Using reference TRBV5-4 and TRBJ2-1 for the parts outside the CDR3, the full variable domain is ETGVTQSPTHLIKTRGQQVTLRCSSQSGHNTVSWYQQALGQGPQFIFQYYREEENGRGNFPPRFSGLQFPNYSSELNVNALELDDSALYLCASCPSGGWNEQFFGPGTRLTVL.

The rearrangement joins TRBV10-3 to TRBJ1-1; D gene uncertain. Per germline, CDR1 ENHRY and CDR2 SYGVKD. The ends were cut back, 2 bases at V and 6 bases at J, with 19 bases in the middle. The CDR3 totals 16 residues. The CDR3 region is CAISEGRGSRKSEAFF. CDR3 in DNA: TGTGCCATCAGTGAGGGCCGGGGATCCCGGAAATCTGAAGCTTTCTTT.

The V gene is TRBV7-6, the J gene TRBJ2-2, with D possibly being TRBD2 (7 bases). The CDR3 spans 16 residues. Germline loops: CDR1 SGHVS, CDR2 FNYEAQ. The ends were cut back, 5 bases at V and 5 bases at J, with 18 bases in the middle. CDR3 bases: TGTGCCAGCAGCACCCGACCGCGGGGGCCAACCGGGGAGCTGTTTTTT. This gives the protein CASSTRPRGPTGELFF.

The V and J genes are TRBV2 and TRBJ1-5; 7 bases fit TRBD1. The ends lost 4 bases at V and 8 bases at J; junction bases unmatched: 11. The germline V gene encodes CDR1 SNHLY and CDR2 FYNNEI. The CDR3 extends over 15 amino acids. The CDR3 region is CASSGTGTVAKPQHF. CDR3 bases: TGTGCCAGCAGTGGGACCGGGACAGTTGCCAAGCCCCAGCATTTT.

V usage is TRBV15 and J usage is TRBJ2-5, with D perhaps matching TRBD2 (5 bases). This CDR3 comprises 15 residues. CDR1 is LNHNV and CDR2 is YYDKDF in the germline V gene (reference sequence). V dropped 4 bases and J dropped 3 bases, with 15 bases sitting between them. The CDR3 sequence: CATSNGVFGEETQYF. The CDR3 nucleotides are TGTGCCACCAGCAACGGGGTCTTTGGAGAAGAGACCCAGTACTTC.

The CDR3 loop reads CAINQRSDTEAFF. CDR3 DNA: TGTGCCATCAATCAAAGGTCTGACACTGAAGCTTTCTTT. The V call is TRBV10-3, the J call TRBJ1-1; no definite D call. There are 13 residues in the CDR3. CDR1 is ENHRY, CDR2 SYGVKD, per germline. Deletions cut 7 bases from V and 3 bases from J, with 12 bases between.

This clone came up once. V is TRBV25-1 and J is TRBJ2-2; 7 nucleotides align to TRBD1. Germline-derived CDR1 and CDR2 are MGHDK and SYGVNS. V lost 5 bases, J lost 4 bases, and 7 bases stayed unmatched. The CDR3 spans 15 residues. CDR3 loop: CASSRQGVSTGELFF. CDR3 bases: TGTGCCAGCAGTAGACAGGGCGTAAGCACCGGGGAGCTGTTTTTT. The full variable domain, its missing parts supplied by reference TRBV25-1 and TRBJ2-2, is EADIYQTPRYLVIGTGKKITLECSQTMGHDKMYWYQQDPGMELHLIHYSYGVNSTEKGDLSSESTVSRIRTEHFPLTLESARPSHTSQYLCASSRQGVSTGELFFGEGSRLTVL.

This sequence joins TRBV7-6 and TRBJ2-3; a weak D match, TRBD2 (5 bases). CDR3 size: 14 residues. The germline gives CDR1 SGHVS, CDR2 FNYEAQ. Trimming pared 1 base from V and 3 bases from J, leaving 8 bases between. The CDR3 DNA reads as TGTGCCAGCAGCTTAGGGGGAGTAACAGATACGCAGTATTTT. This codes for CASSLGGVTDTQYF.